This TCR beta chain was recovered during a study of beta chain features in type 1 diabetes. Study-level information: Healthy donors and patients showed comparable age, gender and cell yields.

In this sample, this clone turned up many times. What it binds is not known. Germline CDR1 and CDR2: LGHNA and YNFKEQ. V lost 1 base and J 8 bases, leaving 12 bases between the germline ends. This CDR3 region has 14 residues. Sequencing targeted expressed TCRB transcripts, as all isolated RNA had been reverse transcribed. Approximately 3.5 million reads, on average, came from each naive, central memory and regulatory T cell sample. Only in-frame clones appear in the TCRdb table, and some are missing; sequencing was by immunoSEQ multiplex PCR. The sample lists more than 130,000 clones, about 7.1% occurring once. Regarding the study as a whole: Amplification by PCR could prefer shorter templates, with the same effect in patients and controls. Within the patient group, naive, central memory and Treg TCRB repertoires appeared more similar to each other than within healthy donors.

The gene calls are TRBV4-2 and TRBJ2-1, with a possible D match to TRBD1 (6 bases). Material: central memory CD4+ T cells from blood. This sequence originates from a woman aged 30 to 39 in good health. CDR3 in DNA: TGTGCCAGCAGCCAAGCCGACAGGTTCGATGAGCAGTTCTTC. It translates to CASSQADRFDEQFF.